What follows describes a single T cell receptor beta chain. This record comes from a study of cytomegalovirus exposure and HLA in healthy donors. The germline gives CDR1 SGDLS, CDR2 YYNGEE. The CDR3 is 13 residues long. Between the trimmed V and J ends, which lost 0 bases and 5 bases, there was a span of 6 bases. The study ran its PCR with 60 Vbeta and 13 Jbeta primers. Assay: immunoSEQ multiplex PCR; the TCRdb copy retains only in-frame clones and omits some. Of around 180,000 clones detected, 84% appear once; the ten largest clones hold around 0.27%. Sequenced: PBMCs. This TCR derives from a boy aged 5-17 years in good health and CMV-seronegative. This rearrangement joins TRBV9 to TRBJ2-1; D is undetermined. The CDR3 DNA sequence: TGTGCCAGCAGCGTAGTTCCCGACAATGAGCAGTTCTTC. Its translation is CASSVVPDNEQFF.